Each of the 3 T cell receptor beta chains below was sequenced from the same sample in a study of relationships among human T cell subsets. Semiquantitative ARM-PCR amplified T cell receptor alpha and beta CDR3 regions from mRNA. Exponential amplification used communal superprimers after tagged nested gene-specific primers in ARM-PCR. One entry per CDR3 protein, called by TCRdb with MiXCR from the multiplex PCR reads. The top ten hold around half of the sample, which has 6,700 or so distinct CDR3 sequences, about 70% seen once. Naive plus transitional T cells were isolated with anti-CD45RA microbeads from pooled CD4+ and CD8+ T cells. The specimen sequenced was naive and transitional (CD45RA+) T cells sorted from blood. The source is a man aged 40-55 years in good health.

This clonotype has more than one count but fewer than ten. One end of the junction is discordant with germline, which a read error may explain. The V gene is TRBV12-3 or TRBV12-4, the J gene TRBJ2-7, with D perhaps matching TRBD2 (5 bases). This CDR3 spans 13 amino acids. The CDR3 spells CASSLVLRREQYF. DNA of the CDR3: TGTGCCAGCAGCTTAGTTCTCAGGAGGGAGCAGTACTTC.

The chain has TRBV12-3 or TRBV12-4 and TRBJ2-1, with 11 bases lining up with TRBD2. The CDR3 covers 15 residues. Trimming at V came to 6 bases and at J to 6 bases, leaving 7 bases not matched to a gene. CDR3 DNA: TGTGCCAGCAGCACCGGGACTAGCGGATCCAATGAGCAGTTCTTC. Residues: CASSTGTSGSNEQFF.

V is TRBV28 and J is TRBJ2-5, with 15 bases lining up with TRBD2. Germline V gene lookup returns CDR1 MDHEN and CDR2 SYDVKM. The CDR3 has 12 amino acids. Here the CDR3 DNA reads TGTGGGACTAGCGGGGGGGATGAGACCCAGTACTTC. Translated: CGTSGGDETQYF.